Presented here are 22 T cell receptor beta chains from one specimen sequenced in a study of regulatory T cells in long-lasting Graves disease. Specified time point: newly diagnosed GD, antithyroid drugs for less than 3 months. After RNA was extracted from PBMCs, the TCR library was made from it. Through Arm-PCR of CDR3 regions and iRepertoire HTBI primers, TCR beta libraries were built. TCRdb re-analysed the multiplex PCR reads in MiXCR, keeping a single row per CDR3 protein. This table holds approximately 540,000 distinct CDR3 sequences, around 12% found once. This same sample was also part of a study on T cells in Graves' hyperthyroidism and ophthalmopathy.

Here the sequenced sample was peripheral blood mononuclear cells (PBMCs), taken at new diagnosis, from a patient treated with antithyroid drugs. These receptors all stem from a woman aged 25 to 39 with Graves disease.

This clonotype was picked up many times. The gene calls are TRBV19 and TRBJ2-2; 12 bases fit TRBD2. CDR3 length: 16 amino acids. Germline lookup yields CDR1 LNHDA and CDR2 SQIVND (reference sequence). V was clipped by 3 bases and J by 2 bases; unmatched bases: 1. The CDR3 here is CASSIGLAGNTGELFF. The CDR3 DNA sequence: TGTGCCAGTAGTATTGGACTAGCGGGAAACACCGGGGAGCTGTTTTTT.

This clonotype has a count of ten or more. The rearrangement uses TRBV2 and TRBJ2-1; D unclear. Germline assignment: CDR1 SNHLY and CDR2 FYNNEI. This CDR3 comprises 13 residues. V was clipped by 6 bases and J by 4 bases, with 10 bases between them. The DNA for the CDR3 is TGTGCCAGCAGCCAAGAAGGGTACAATGAGCAGTTCTTC. Amino acids: CASSQEGYNEQFF.

At least ten counts were recorded for this clonotype. The V gene is TRBV20-1, the J gene TRBJ2-5, with 15 nucleotides matching TRBD2. Losses at the gene ends were 6 bases for V and 7 bases for J; bases not matched to a gene: 12. Germline V gene sequence: CDR1 DFQATT, CDR2 SNEGSKA (reference sequence). The CDR3 has 16 residues. In DNA form, the CDR3 reads TGCAGTGCGCGTCCCGGGACTAGCGGGGGGACCCGGACCCAGTACTTC. Translated: CSARPGTSGGTRTQYF.

This chain connects TRBV27 to TRBJ1-4; D is perhaps TRBD1 (6 bases). Germline CDR1 reads MNHEY; CDR2 reads SMNVEV (reference sequence). Trimming stripped 6 bases from V and 7 bases from J, with 15 bases between. The CDR3 sequence is 14 residues long. CDR3 DNA: TGTGCCAGCAGCCCTAACAGGGACGGTGAAAAACTGTTTTTT. Protein product: CASSPNRDGEKLFF.

This clonotype was seen many times. This rearrangement joins TRBV12-3 or TRBV12-4 to TRBJ1-4; D uncertain. V was cut by 6 bases and J by 5 bases, with 10 bases left in between. This CDR3 has 13 amino acids. The CDR3 loop reads CASSSDRNEKLFF. The CDR3 region has the DNA TGTGCCAGCAGCTCAGACCGAAATGAAAAACTGTTTTTT.

This chain links TRBV11-2 with TRBJ1-1; D may be TRBD1 (5 bases). The germline V and J ends were trimmed by 5 bases and 8 bases, with 15 bases remaining between them. The germline V gene has CDR1 SGHAT and CDR2 FQNNGV. The CDR3 sequence is 13 residues long. The CDR3 loop reads CASSANRREEAFF. The DNA for the CDR3 is TGTGCCAGCAGCGCAAACAGGCGGGAAGAAGCTTTCTTT.

V gene TRBV7-9 combines with J gene TRBJ2-1; no reliable D call. CDR1 is SEHNR and CDR2 is FQNEAQ in the germline V gene (reference sequence). V was shortened by 3 bases and J by 7 bases, with 7 bases between the two germline ends. The CDR3 consists of 12 residues. The CDR3 loop reads CASSFGVNEQFF. The CDR3 nucleotides read TGTGCCAGCAGCTTTGGGGTAAATGAGCAGTTCTTC.

This clonotype was observed at least ten times. This chain links TRBV3-1 with TRBJ2-5; unclear D gene. The J call could be wrong; TRBJ2-3 is a better fit for the DNA end. Germline CDR1 reads LGHDT; CDR2 reads YNNKEL (reference sequence). This CDR3 is built from 12 residues. CDR3 coding DNA: TGTGCCAGCAGCCAATCTATCTCGGCGCAGTATTTT. It codes for CASSQSISAQYF.

This chain joins TRBV11-2 and TRBJ2-4; 10 bases fit TRBD2. CDR1 and CDR2 (germline): SGHAT, FQNNGV. V gave up 5 bases and J gave up 12 bases; unmatched junction bases: 16. The CDR3 sequence is 16 residues long. This CDR3 reads CASSIRGLAVPEGQYF. The CDR3 DNA is TGTGCCAGCAGCATAAGAGGACTAGCGGTCCCTGAGGGTCAGTACTTC.

This clonotype was picked up many times. This chain links TRBV11-1 with TRBJ2-1; D unresolved. CDR1 and CDR2 from the germline V gene are SGHAT and FQDESV (reference sequence). This CDR3 is 15 amino acids long. V was shortened by 5 bases and J by 4 bases, with 15 bases between the two germline ends. Here the CDR3 DNA reads TGTGCCAGCAGCCCCAGCTCGCCAGCTTACAATGAGCAGTTCTTC. Protein: CASSPSSPAYNEQFF. Full variable domain (outside the CDR3, taken from reference TRBV11-1 and TRBJ2-1): EAEVAQSPRYKITEKSQAVAFWCDPISGHATLYWYRQILGQGPELLVQFQDESVVDDSQLPKDRFSAERLKGVDSTLKIQPAELGDSAMYLCASSPSSPAYNEQFFGPGTRLTVL.

This clonotype has just a few counts. The V call is TRBV10-3, the J call TRBJ2-7, with D tentatively TRBD1 or TRBD2 (5 bases each). The germline V gene has CDR1 ENHRY and CDR2 SYGVKD. The CDR3 runs 13 residues. Trimming shortened V by 7 bases and J by 6 bases, and 16 bases separated the two germline ends. CDR3 in DNA: TGTGCCATCACCCGGGACCCTCTTCGCGAGCAGTACTTC. Protein product: CAITRDPLREQYF.

This clonotype has a single count. Lacking the conserved final phenylalanine or tryptophan, this CDR3 likely reflects a read error. V usage is TRBV15 and J usage is TRBJ2-1, with TRBD2 matching 10 bases. The germline gives CDR1 LNHNV, CDR2 YYDKDF (reference sequence). Trimming cost V 3 bases and J 9 bases; bases outside gene matches: 2. CDR3 length equals 13 residues. The DNA for the CDR3 is TGTGCCACCAGCAGTCGGACTAGCGGTGAGCAGTTCCTC. This encodes CATSSRTSGEQFL.

The V gene is TRBV4-1, the J gene TRBJ2-3, with 7 bases lining up with TRBD2. Germline V lookup: CDR1 MGHRA, CDR2 YSYEKL. Trimming took 1 base from V and 6 from J; bases not matched to a gene: 13. CDR3 size: 17 residues. The CDR3 DNA reads as TGCGCCAGCAGCCAAGCGGCGTGGGAGGGCGTCGGGGATACGCAGTATTTT. Protein product: CASSQAAWEGVGDTQYF.

At least ten counts were recorded for this clonotype. V is TRBV28 and J is TRBJ2-5; D gene ambiguous. Germline V lookup: CDR1 MDHEN, CDR2 SYDVKM. Deletions cut 2 bases from V and 7 bases from J, with 8 bases between. CDR3 length: 12 residues. In DNA, the CDR3 is TGTGCCAGCAGTTTACTTTCCGGGACCCAGTACTTC. Its translation is CASSLLSGTQYF. Variable domain in full (rest from reference TRBV28 and TRBJ2-5): DVKVTQSSRYLVKRTGEKVFLECVQDMDHENMFWYRQDPGLGLRLIYFSYDVKMKEKGDIPEGYSVSREKKERFSLILESASTNQTSMYLCASSLLSGTQYFGPGTRLLVL.

In this sample, this clonotype turned up many times. The V and J genes are TRBV19 and TRBJ2-5, with D perhaps matching TRBD2 (5 bases). Germline assignment: CDR1 LNHDA and CDR2 SQIVND (reference sequence). V gave up 4 bases and J gave up 1 base, with 13 bases separating them. The CDR3 runs to 15 residues. CDR3 sequence reads: CASSNQASSQETQYF. For the CDR3, the DNA is TGTGCCAGTAGTAACCAGGCTAGCAGCCAAGAGACCCAGTACTTC. The full variable domain, rest sourced from reference TRBV19 and TRBJ2-5, is DGGITQSPKYLFRKEGQNVTLSCEQNLNHDAMYWYRQDPGQGLRLIYYSQIVNDFQKGDIAEGYSVSREKKESFPLTVTSAQKNPTAFYLCASSNQASSQETQYFGPGTRLLVL.

This clonotype has a count of ten or more. The junction does not match germline at one end; this may be a read error. V gene TRBV11-1 combines with J gene TRBJ2-7, with D perhaps given as TRBD1 or TRBD2 (5 bases each). The CDR3 has 15 residues. Germline V gene sequence: CDR1 SGHAT, CDR2 FQDESV (reference sequence). CDR3 nucleotide sequence: TGCGCCAGCAGCTTGGCCCCGGGGACCTACTACGAGCAGTACTTC. This sequence encodes CASSLAPGTYYEQYF. Full variable domain (missing parts from reference TRBV11-1 and TRBJ2-7): EAEVAQSPRYKITEKSQAVAFWCDPISGHATLYWYRQILGQGPELLVQFQDESVVDDSQLPKDRFSAERLKGVDSTLKIQPAELGDSAMYLCASSLAPGTYYEQYFGPGTRLTVT.

Of note for this clonotype: Given a much more abundant clone one base away, this may be a read error. CDR3 region: CASSQQGMNTGAFF. As DNA, the CDR3 is TGTGCCAGCAGCCAACAGGGTATGAACACTGGAGCTTTCTTT. The chain employs TRBV12-3 or TRBV12-4 and TRBJ1-1; perhaps TRBD1 as D (6 bases). The CDR3 runs 14 residues.

This clonotype was recorded at least ten times. The CDR3 protein is CASSPTALNTGELFF. The DNA for the CDR3 is TGTGCCAGCAGTCCGACAGCCTTGAACACCGGGGAGCTGTTTTTT. This chain joins TRBV28 and TRBJ2-2; the D gene is possibly TRBD1 (5 bases). V lost 5 bases and J lost 1, with 11 bases in between. The CDR3 is 15 amino acids. Germline loops: CDR1 MDHEN, CDR2 SYDVKM.

The table lists this clonotype with many counts. CDR3 nucleotides: TGTGCCGCCCTCTCAACAGGGGACGGGGCCAACGTCCTGACTTTC. Translated, it gives CAALSTGDGANVLTF. This chain joins TRBV28 and TRBJ2-6, with TRBD1 matching 7 bases. V lost 11 bases and J lost 4; bases outside the gene matches: 11. The CDR3 runs 15 residues. CDR1 is MDHEN, CDR2 SYDVKM, per germline.

This clonotype was found many times. The chain is built from TRBV11-2 and TRBJ2-7; the D is unclear. V was shortened by 4 bases and J by 0 bases, with 16 bases between the two germline ends. The CDR3 consists of 16 residues. CDR1 and CDR2 (germline): SGHAT, FQNNGV. As DNA, the CDR3 is TGTGCCAGCAGCTGGCAACAGAGAGTTCGCTCCTACGAGCAGTACTTC. It yields the protein CASSWQQRVRSYEQYF.

There are a few counts of this clonotype. The chain couples TRBV15 to TRBJ1-5; 7 bases align to TRBD1. With V trimmed by 5 bases and J by 2 bases, 9 bases remained unmatched. CDR3 size: 16 residues. Germline V lookup: CDR1 LNHNV, CDR2 YYDKDF (reference sequence). The CDR3 bases are TGTGCCACCAGCTCGCGCCCCGGACAGGGCAATCAGCCCCAGCATTTT. It codes for CATSSRPGQGNQPQHF.

This clonotype has at least ten counts. The V gene is TRBV20-1, the J gene TRBJ2-2; a weak D match, TRBD2 (6 bases). CDR1 and CDR2 from the germline V gene are DFQATT and SNEGSKA (reference sequence). Trimming stripped 3 bases from V and 2 bases from J, with 13 bases between. The CDR3 runs 15 residues. In DNA, the CDR3 is TGCAGTGCTAGGTTTGGCGGGACCAACACCGGGGAGCTGTTTTTT. Protein: CSARFGGTNTGELFF.